This T cell receptor beta chain was obtained from a study of T cells in Graves' hyperthyroidism and ophthalmopathy. General study points: Ophthalmopathy onset followed model prediction by a median roughly six months.

The length of the CDR3 is 14 residues. The V and J ends lost 5 bases and 5 bases, in that order; junction bases with no gene match: 7. Germline assignment: CDR1 SGHTA and CDR2 FQGNSA. In regard to this clonotype: As yet, its antigen is unknown.

Template material for amplifying TCR beta CDR3 regions consisted of RNA transcripts. An initial round of RT-PCR targeting the TCR CDR3 relied on the HTBI primer set. TCRdb ran MiXCR on the multiplex PCR reads and lists one entry per CDR3 protein. Of hundreds of thousands of distinct CDR3 sequences in the sample, 15% to 19% were seen once. This rearrangement joins TRBV7-2 to TRBJ2-5; 8 bases align to TRBD2. The sequenced material came from blood. The TCR was taken from a woman aged 18 to 35 with Graves' hyperthyroidism. The CDR3 nucleotides are TGTGCCAGCAGCCCCGGGGGGGCCATGGAGACCCAGTACTTC. It codes for CASSPGGAMETQYF.